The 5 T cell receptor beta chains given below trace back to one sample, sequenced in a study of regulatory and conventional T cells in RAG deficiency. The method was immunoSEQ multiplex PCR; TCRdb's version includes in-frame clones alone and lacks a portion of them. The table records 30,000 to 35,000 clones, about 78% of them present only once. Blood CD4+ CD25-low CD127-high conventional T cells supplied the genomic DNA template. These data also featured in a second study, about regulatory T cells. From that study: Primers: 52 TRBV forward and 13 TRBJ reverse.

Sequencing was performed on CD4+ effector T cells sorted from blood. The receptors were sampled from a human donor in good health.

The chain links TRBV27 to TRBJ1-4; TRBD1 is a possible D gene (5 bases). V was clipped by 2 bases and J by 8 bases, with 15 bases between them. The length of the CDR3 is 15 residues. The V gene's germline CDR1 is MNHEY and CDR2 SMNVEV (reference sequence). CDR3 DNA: TGTGCCAGCAGTTTAGAGGGGACCTCCAGGGAAAAACTGTTTTTT. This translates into CASSLEGTSREKLFF.

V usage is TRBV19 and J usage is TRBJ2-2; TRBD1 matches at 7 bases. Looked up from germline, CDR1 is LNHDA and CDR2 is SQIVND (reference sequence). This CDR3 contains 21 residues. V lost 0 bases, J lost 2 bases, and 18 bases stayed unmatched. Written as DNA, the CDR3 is TGTGCCAGTAGTATAGATAGTTACCGGGGCAGGGGGAACTCTAACACCGGGGAGCTGTTTTTT. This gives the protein CASSIDSYRGRGNSNTGELFF.

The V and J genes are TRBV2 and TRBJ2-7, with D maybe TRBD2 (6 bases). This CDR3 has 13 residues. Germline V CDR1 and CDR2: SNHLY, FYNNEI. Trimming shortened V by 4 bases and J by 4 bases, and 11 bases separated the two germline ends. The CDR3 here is CASSGLGIYEQYF. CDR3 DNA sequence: TGTGCCAGCAGTGGACTAGGTATTTACGAGCAGTACTTC.

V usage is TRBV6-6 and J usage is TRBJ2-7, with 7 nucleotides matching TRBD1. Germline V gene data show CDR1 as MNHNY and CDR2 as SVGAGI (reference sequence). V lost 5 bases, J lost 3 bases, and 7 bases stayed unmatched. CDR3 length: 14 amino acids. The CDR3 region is CASSPIRDSYEQYF. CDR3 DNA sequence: TGTGCCAGCAGTCCAATTAGGGACAGCTACGAGCAGTACTTC.

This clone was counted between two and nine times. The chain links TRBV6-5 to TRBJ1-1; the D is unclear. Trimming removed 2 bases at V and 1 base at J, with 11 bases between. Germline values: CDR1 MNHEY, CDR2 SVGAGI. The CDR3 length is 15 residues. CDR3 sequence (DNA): TGTGCCAGCAGTTACCTGAGACCACAGAACACTGAAGCTTTCTTT. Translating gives CASSYLRPQNTEAFF.